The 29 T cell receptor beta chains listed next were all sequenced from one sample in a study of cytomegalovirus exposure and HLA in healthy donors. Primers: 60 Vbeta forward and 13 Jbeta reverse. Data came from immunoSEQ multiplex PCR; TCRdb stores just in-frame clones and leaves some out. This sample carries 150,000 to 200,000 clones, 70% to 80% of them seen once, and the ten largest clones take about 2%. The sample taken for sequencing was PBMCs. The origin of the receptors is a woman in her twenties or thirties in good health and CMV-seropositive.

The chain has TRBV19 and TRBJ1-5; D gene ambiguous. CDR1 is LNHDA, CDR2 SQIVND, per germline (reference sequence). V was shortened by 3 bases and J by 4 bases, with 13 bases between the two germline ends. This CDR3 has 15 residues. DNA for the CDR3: TGTGCCAGTAGTATTCTAGGCCCAGCGAATCAGCCCCAGCATTTT. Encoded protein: CASSILGPANQPQHF.

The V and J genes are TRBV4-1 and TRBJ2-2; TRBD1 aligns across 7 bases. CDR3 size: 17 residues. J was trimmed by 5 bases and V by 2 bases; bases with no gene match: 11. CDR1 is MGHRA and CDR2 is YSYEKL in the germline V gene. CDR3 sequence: CASSQLRGGTGTGELFF. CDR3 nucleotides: TGCGCCAGCAGCCAACTCAGAGGGGGCACGGGGACCGGGGAGCTGTTTTTT.

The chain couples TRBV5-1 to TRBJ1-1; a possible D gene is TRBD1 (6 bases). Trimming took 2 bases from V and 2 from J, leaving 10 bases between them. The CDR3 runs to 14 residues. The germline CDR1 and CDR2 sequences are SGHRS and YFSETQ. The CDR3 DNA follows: TGCGCCAGCAGCTTACAGGGTACTAACACTGAAGCTTTCTTT. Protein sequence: CASSLQGTNTEAFF.

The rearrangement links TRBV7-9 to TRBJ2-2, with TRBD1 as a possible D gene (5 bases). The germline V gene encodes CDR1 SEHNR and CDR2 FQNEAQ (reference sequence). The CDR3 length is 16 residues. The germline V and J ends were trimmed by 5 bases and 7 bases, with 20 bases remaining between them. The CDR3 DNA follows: TGTGCCAGCAGCGCACTTAATGAAAACCAGGGCGGGGAGCTGTTTTTT. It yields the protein CASSALNENQGGELFF.

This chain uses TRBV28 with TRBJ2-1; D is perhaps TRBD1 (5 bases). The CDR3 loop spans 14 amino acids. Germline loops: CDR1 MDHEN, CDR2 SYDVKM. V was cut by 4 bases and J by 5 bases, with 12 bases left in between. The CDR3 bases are TGTGCCAGCAGTTCCGACAGCAGTCACAATGAGCAGTTCTTC. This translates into CASSSDSSHNEQFF.

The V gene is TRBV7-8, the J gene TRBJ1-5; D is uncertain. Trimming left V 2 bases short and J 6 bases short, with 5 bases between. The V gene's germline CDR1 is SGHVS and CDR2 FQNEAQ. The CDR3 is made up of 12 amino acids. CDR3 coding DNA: TGTGCCAGCAGCTTACCCAGTCAGCCCCAGCATTTT. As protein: CASSLPSQPQHF.

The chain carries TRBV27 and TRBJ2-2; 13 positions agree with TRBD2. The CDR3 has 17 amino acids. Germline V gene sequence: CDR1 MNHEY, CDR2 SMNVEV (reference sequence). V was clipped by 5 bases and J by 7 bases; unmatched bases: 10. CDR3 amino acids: CASSTPLAGGPDGELFF. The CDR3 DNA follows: TGTGCCAGCAGTACCCCACTAGCGGGGGGGCCGGACGGGGAGCTGTTTTTT.

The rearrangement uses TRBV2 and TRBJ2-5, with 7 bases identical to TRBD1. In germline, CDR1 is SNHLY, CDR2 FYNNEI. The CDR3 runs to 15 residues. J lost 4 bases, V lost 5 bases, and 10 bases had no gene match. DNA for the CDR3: TGTGCCAGCAGTCCTCGACAGGGATTAGGAGAGACCCAGTACTTC. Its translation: CASSPRQGLGETQYF.

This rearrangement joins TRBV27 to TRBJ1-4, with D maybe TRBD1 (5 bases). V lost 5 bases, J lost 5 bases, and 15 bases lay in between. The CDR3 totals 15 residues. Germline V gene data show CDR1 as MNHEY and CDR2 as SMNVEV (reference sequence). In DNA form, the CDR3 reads TGTGCCAGCAGTCCCTCCGTGGGGCAGAATGAAAAACTGTTTTTT. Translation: CASSPSVGQNEKLFF. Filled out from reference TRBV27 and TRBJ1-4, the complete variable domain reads EAQVTQNPRYLITVTGKKLTVTCSQNMNHEYMSWYRQDPGLGLRQIYYSMNVEVTDKGDVPEGYKVSRKEKRNFPLILESPSPNQTSLYFCASSPSVGQNEKLFFGSGTQLSVL.

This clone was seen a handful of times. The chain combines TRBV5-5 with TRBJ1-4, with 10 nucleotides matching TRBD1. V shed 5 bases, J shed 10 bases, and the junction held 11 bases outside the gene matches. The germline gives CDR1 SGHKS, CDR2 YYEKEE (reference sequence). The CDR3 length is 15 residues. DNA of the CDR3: TGTGCCAGCAGTCCCGGGACAGGGGCCCAAGGAAAACTGTTTTTT. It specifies CASSPGTGAQGKLFF. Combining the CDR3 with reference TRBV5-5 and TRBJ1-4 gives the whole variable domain DAGVTQSPTHLIKTRGQQVTLRCSPISGHKSVSWYQQVLGQGPQFIFQYYEKEERGRGNFPDRFSARQFPNYSSELNVNALLLGDSALYLCASSPGTGAQGKLFFGSGTQLSVL.

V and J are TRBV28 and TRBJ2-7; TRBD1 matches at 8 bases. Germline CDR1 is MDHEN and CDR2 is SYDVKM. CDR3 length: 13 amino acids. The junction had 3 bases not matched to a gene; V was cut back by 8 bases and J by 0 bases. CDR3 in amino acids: CASGDRSSYEQYF. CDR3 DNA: TGTGCCAGCGGGGACAGGAGCTCCTACGAGCAGTACTTC.

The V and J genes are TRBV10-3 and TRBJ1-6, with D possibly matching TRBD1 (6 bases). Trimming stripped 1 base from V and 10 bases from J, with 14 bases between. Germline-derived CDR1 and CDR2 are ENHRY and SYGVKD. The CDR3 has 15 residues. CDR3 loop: CAISEYPGAGSPLHF. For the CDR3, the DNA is TGTGCCATCAGTGAGTACCCAGGGGCAGGATCACCCCTCCACTTT.

The CDR3 coding sequence is TGCGCCAGCAGCTTGAGGACAGGCGCTGGGGATTCACCCCTCCACTTT. As protein: CASSLRTGAGDSPLHF. The V and J genes are TRBV5-1 and TRBJ1-6; 7 bases are shared with TRBD1. CDR1 and CDR2 (germline): SGHRS, YFSETQ. J lost 8 bases, V lost 1 base, and 9 bases had no gene match. The CDR3 sequence is 16 residues long.

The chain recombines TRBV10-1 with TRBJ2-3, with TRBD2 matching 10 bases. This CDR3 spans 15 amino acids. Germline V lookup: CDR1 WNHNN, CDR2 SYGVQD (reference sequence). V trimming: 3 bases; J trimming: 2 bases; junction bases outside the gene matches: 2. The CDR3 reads CASSDLAGVTDTQYF. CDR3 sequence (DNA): TGCGCCAGCAGTGACCTAGCGGGGGTCACAGATACGCAGTATTTT.

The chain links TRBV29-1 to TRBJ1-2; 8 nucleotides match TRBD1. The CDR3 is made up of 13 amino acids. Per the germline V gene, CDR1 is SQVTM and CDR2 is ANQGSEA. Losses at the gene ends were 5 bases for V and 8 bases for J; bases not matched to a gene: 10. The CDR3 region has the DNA TGCAGCGTTTACGGACAGGGTTTGGAGGGCTACACCTTC. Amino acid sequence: CSVYGQGLEGYTF.

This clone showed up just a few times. CDR3 protein: CASSDGVETSGVNNEQFF. CDR3 coding DNA: TGTGCCAGCAGTGACGGGGTGGAGACTAGCGGGGTGAACAATGAGCAGTTCTTC. This chain uses TRBV2 with TRBJ2-1, with 11 bases that match TRBD2. Germline V gene lookup returns CDR1 SNHLY and CDR2 FYNNEI. V was pared by 3 bases and J by 5 bases, with 12 bases of the junction left unmatched. The CDR3 has 18 amino acids.

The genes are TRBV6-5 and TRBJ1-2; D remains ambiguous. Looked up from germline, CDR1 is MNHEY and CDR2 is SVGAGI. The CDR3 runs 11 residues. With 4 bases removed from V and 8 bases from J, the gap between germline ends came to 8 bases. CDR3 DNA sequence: TGTGCCAGCAGTTCAGGTCGGGGCTACACCTTC. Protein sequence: CASSSGRGYTF.

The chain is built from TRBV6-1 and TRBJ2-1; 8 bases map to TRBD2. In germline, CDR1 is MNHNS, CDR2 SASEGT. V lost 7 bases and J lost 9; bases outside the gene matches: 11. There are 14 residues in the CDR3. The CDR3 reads CASKGAGEVSEQFF. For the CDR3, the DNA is TGTGCCAGCAAAGGAGCGGGAGAGGTCTCTGAGCAGTTCTTC.

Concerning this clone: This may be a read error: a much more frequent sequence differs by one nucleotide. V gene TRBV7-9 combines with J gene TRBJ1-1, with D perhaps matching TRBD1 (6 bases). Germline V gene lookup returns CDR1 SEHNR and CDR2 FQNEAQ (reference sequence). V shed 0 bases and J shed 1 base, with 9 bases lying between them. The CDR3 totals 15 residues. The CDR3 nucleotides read TGTGCCAGCAGCTTAGCGGGGGGGCCGAACACTGAAGCTTTCTTT. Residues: CASSLAGGPNTEAFF. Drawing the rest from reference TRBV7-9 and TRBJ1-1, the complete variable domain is DTGVSQNPRHKITKRGQNVTFRCDPISEHNRLYWYRQTLGQGPEFLTYFQNEAQLEKSRLLSDRFSAERPKGSFSTLEIQRTEQGDSAMYLCASSLAGGPNTEAFFGQGTRLTVV.

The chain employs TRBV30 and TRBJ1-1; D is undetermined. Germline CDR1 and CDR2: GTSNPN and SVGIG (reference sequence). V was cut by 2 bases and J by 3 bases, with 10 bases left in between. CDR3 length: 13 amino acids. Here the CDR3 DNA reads TGTGCCTGGAGTATGTCGGGGTACACTGAAGCTTTCTTT. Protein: CAWSMSGYTEAFF.

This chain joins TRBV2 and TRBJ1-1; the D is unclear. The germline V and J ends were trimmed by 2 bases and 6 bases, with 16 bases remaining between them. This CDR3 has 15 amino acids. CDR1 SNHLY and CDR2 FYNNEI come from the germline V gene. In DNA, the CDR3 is TGTGCCAGCAGTGAATGGGGAGATCCTTATGCTGAAGCTTTCTTT. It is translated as CASSEWGDPYAEAFF.

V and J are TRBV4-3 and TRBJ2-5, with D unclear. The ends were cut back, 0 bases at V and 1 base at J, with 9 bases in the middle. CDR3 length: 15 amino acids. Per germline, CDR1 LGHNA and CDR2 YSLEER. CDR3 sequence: CASSQDHGPQETQYF. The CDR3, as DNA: TGCGCCAGCAGCCAAGATCATGGGCCCCAAGAGACCCAGTACTTC.

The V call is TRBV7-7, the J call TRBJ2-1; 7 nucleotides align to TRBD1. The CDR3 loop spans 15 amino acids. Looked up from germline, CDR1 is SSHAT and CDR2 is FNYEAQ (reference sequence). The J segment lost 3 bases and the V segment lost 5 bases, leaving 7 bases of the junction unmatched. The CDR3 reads CASSRGLDLYNEQFF. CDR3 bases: TGTGCCAGCAGCAGGGGGCTAGATCTCTACAATGAGCAGTTCTTC.

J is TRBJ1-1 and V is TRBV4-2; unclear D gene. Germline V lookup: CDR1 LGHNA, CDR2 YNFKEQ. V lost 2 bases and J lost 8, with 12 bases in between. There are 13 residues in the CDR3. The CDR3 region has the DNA TGTGCCAGCAGCCAAATCATCCTGGGCGAAGCTTTCTTT. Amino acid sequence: CASSQIILGEAFF.

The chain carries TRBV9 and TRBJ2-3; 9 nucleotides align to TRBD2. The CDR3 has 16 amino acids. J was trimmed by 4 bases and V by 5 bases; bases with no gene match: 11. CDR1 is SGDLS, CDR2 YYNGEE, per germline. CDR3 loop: CASSDDGGLASDTQYF. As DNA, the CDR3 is TGTGCCAGCAGTGATGACGGGGGACTAGCATCAGATACGCAGTATTTT.

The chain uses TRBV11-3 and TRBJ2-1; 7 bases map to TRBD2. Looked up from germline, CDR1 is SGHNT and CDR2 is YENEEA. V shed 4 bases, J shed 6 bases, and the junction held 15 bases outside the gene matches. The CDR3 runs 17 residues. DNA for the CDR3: TGTGCCAGCAGCTCACACTTTGGAGGGGAGGGCCGCAATGAGCAGTTCTTC. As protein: CASSSHFGGEGRNEQFF.

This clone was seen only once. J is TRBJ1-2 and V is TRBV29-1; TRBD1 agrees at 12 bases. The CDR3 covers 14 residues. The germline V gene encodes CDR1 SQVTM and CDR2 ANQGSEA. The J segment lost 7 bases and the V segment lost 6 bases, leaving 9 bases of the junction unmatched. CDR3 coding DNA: TGCAGCGTAGTACGGGACAGGGGGCAGCGTGGCTACACCTTC. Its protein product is CSVVRDRGQRGYTF. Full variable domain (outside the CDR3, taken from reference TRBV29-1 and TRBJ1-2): SAVISQKPSRDICQRGTSLTIQCQVDSQVTMMFWYRQQPGQSLTLIATANQGSEATYESGFVIDKFPISRPNLTFSTLTVSNMSPEDSSIYLCSVVRDRGQRGYTFGSGTRLTVV.

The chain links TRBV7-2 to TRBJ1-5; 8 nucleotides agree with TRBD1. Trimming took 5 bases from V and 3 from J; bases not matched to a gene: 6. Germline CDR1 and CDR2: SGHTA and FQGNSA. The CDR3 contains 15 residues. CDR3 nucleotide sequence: TGTGCCAGCAGCCCACGACAGGGGTACAATCAGCCCCAGCATTTT. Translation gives CASSPRQGYNQPQHF.

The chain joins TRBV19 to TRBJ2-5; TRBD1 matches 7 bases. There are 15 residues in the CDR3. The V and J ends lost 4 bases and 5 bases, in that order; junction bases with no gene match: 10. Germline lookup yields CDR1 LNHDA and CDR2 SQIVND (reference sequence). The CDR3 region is CASSKGQRDGETQYF. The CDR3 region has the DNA TGTGCCAGTAGTAAGGGACAGAGGGATGGGGAGACCCAGTACTTC.